The T cell receptor (beta chain) described here comes from a study of read filtering for tumor transcriptome and immune sequencing. Study background: RNA-seq yielded only about 75 to 1,400 TCR reads, IR-seq about 4.05 to 10.27 million.

Study results and limitations: About 77% of IR-seq clonotypes had a single read, yet these held about 3.4% of reads. Even smaller IR-seq throughput identified most shared clonotypes.

In this sample, this clonotype turned up many times. The antigen is unknown. CDR1 DFQATT and CDR2 SNEGSKA come from the germline V gene (reference sequence). The CDR3 has 14 residues. The V and J ends lost 7 bases and 0 bases respectively, with 13 bases between them. This library used 300 to 450 ng RNA and molecular barcoded adaptors spanning alpha/delta and beta/gamma chains. One entry per CDR3 protein, called by TCRdb with MiXCR from the reads. The sample holds around 140,000 distinct CDR3 sequences, less than 15% seen once. Every patient had bone marrow sampled while the disease was active. This clonotype was sampled from a donor at least 40 years old with multiple myeloma. Material: a population of CD138-negative cells sorted from bone marrow. The V and J genes are TRBV20-1 and TRBJ2-1; possibly TRBD2 for D (5 bases). CDR3 residues: CSGAGKSSYNEQFF. The CDR3 region has the DNA TGCAGTGGCGCCGGGAAGAGCTCCTACAATGAGCAGTTCTTC.